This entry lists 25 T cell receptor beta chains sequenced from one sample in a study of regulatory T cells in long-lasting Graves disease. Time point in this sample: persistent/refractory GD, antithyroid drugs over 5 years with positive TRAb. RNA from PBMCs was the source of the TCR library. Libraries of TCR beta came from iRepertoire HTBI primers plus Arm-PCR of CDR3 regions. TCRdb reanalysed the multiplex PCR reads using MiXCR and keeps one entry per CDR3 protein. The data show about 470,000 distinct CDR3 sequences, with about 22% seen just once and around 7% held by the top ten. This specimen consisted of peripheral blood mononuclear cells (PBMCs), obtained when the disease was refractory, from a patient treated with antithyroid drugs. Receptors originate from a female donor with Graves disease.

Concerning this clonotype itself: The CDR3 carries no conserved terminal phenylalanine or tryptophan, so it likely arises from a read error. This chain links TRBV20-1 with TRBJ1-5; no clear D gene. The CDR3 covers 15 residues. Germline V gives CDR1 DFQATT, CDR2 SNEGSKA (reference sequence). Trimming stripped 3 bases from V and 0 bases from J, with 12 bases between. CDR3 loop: CSARMGHLSNQPQHS. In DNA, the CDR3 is TGCAGTGCTAGGATGGGTCACCTTAGCAATCAGCCCCAGCATTCT.

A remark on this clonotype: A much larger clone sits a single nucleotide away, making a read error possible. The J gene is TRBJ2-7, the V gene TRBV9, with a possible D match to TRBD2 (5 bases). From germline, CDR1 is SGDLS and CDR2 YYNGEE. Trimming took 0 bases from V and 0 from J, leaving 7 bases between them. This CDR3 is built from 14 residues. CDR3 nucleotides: TGTGCCAGCAGCGTAGCGGGGTGCTCCTACGAGCAGTACTTC. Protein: CASSVAGCSYEQYF. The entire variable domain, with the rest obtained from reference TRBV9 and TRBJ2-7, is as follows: DSGVTQTPKHLITATGQRVTLRCSPRSGDLSVYWYQQSLDQGLQFLIQYYNGEERAKGNILERFSAQQFPDLHSELNLSSLELGDSALYFCASSVAGCSYEQYFGPGTRLTVT.

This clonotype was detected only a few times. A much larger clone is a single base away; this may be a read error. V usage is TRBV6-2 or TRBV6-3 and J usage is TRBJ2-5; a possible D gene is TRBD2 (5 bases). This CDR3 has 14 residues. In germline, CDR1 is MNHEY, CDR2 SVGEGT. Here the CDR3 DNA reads TGTGCCAGCAGTATGGACTCGATGGGAGAGGCCCAGTACTTC. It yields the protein CASSMDSMGEAQYF.

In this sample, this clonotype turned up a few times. The CDR3: CASSVGSGGAETQYF. The CDR3 DNA follows: TGTGCCAGCAGCGTAGGTAGCGGGGGCGCTGAGACCCAGTACTTC. The chain joins TRBV9 to TRBJ2-5, with TRBD2 matching over 9 bases. In germline, CDR1 is SGDLS, CDR2 YYNGEE. The CDR3 has 15 amino acids. V shed 0 bases and J 5 bases; nucleotides not matched to a gene: 5.

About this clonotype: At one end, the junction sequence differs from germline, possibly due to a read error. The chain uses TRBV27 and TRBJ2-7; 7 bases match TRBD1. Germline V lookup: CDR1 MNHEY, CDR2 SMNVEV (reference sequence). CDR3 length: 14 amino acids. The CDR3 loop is CASSLSPTGNEQYF. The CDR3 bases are TGTGCCAGCAGTTTGTCCCCGACAGGGAACGAACAGTACTTC.

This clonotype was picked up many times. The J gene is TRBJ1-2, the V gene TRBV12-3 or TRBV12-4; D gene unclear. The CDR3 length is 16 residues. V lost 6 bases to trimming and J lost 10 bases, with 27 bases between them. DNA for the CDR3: TGTGCCAGCAGCAGTTGGACCCTCCGGCCCCCGCACGACTACACCTTC. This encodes CASSSWTLRPPHDYTF.

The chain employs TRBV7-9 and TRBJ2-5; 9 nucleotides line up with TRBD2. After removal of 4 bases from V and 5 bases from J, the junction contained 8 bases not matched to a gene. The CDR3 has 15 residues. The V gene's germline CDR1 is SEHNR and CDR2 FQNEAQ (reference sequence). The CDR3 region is CASSYSGRIGETQYF. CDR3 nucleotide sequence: TGTGCCAGCAGCTATAGCGGGAGAATAGGCGAGACCCAGTACTTC.

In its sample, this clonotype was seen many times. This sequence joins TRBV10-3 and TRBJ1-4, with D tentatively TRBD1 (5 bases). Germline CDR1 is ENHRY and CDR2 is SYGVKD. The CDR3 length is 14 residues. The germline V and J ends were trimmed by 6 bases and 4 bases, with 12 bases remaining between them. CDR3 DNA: TGTGCCATCAGCTCGGACACGAGTAATGAAAAACTGTTTTTT. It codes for CAISSDTSNEKLFF.

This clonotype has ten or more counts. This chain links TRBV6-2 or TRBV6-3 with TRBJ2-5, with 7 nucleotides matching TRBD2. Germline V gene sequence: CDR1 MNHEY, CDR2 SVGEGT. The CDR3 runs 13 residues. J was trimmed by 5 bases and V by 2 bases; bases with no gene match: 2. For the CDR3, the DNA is TGTGCCAGCAGTTACGCTAGCGGCGAGACCCAGTACTTC. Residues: CASSYASGETQYF.

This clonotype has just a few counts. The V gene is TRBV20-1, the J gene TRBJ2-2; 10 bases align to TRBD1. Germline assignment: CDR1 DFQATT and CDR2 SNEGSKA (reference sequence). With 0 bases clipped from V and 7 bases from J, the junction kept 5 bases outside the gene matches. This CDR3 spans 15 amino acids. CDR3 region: CSARDPGTGVGELFF. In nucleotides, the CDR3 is TGCAGTGCTAGAGATCCGGGGACAGGGGTCGGGGAGCTGTTTTTT.

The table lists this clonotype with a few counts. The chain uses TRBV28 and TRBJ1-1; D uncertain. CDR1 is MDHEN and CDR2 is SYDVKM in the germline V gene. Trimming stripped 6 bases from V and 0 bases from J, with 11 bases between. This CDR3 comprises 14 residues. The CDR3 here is CASSKINMNTEAFF. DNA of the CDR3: TGTGCCAGCAGCAAGATTAACATGAACACTGAAGCTTTCTTT.

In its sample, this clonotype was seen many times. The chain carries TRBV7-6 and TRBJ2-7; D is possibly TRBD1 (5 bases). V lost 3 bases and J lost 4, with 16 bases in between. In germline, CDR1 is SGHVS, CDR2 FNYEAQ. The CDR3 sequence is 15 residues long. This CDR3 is CASSFGATFRYEQYF. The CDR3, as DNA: TGTGCCAGCAGCTTTGGGGCGACCTTCAGGTACGAGCAGTACTTC.

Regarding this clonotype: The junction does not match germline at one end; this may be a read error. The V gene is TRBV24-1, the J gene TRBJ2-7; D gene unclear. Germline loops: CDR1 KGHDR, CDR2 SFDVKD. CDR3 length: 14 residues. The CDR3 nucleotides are TGTGCCACCGGTGATCCCTCGAGGCCGGGCGAGCAGTACTTC. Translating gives CATGDPSRPGEQYF.

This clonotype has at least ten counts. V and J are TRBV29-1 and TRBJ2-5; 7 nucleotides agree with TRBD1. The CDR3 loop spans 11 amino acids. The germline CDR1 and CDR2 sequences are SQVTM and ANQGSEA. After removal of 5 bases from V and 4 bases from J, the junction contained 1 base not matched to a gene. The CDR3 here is CSVYRGETQYF. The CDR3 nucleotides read TGCAGCGTTTACAGGGGAGAGACCCAGTACTTC.

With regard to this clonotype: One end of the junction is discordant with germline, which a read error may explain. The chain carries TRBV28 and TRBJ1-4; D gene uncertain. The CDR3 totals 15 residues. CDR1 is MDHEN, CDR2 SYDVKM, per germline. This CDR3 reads CASTQRTDRNERLFF. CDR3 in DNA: TGTGCCAGCACCCAACGGACGGACCGTAATGAAAGACTGTTTTTT.

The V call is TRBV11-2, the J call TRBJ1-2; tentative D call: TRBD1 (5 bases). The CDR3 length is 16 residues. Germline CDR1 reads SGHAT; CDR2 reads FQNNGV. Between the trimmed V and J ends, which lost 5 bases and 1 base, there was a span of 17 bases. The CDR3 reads CASSPTAYDSNYGYTF. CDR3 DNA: TGTGCCAGCAGCCCAACCGCCTACGACAGTAACTATGGCTACACCTTC.

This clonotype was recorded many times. The CDR3 here is CASKRRDIGTDTQYF. CDR3 nucleotide sequence: TGTGCCAGCAAGCGTAGGGATATTGGCACAGATACGCAGTATTTT. The V and J genes are TRBV2 and TRBJ2-3, with D hard to call. This CDR3 comprises 15 residues. Germline lookup yields CDR1 SNHLY and CDR2 FYNNEI. Trimming pared 7 bases from V and 1 base from J, leaving 15 bases between.

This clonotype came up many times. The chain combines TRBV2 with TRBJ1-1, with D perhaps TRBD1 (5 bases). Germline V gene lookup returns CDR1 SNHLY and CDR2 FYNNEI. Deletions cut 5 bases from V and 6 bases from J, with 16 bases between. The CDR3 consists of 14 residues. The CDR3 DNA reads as TGTGCCAGCAGTTTTCTAAGGGGAGGGGCTGAAGCTTTCTTT. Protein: CASSFLRGGAEAFF.

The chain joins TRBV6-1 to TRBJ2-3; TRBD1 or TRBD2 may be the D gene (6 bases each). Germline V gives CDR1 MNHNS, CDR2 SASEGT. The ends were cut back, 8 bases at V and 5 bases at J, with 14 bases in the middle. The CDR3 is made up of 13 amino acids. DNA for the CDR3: TGTGCCAGCGGAGGGGGAGTTGGAGATACGCAGTATTTT. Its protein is CASGGGVGDTQYF.

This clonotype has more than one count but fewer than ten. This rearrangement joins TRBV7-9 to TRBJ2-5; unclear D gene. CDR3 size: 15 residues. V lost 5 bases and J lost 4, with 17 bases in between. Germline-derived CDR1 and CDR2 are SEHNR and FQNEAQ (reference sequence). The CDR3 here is CASSHSFKRRETQYF. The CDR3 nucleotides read TGTGCCAGCAGCCACAGCTTTAAAAGACGAGAGACCCAGTACTTC.

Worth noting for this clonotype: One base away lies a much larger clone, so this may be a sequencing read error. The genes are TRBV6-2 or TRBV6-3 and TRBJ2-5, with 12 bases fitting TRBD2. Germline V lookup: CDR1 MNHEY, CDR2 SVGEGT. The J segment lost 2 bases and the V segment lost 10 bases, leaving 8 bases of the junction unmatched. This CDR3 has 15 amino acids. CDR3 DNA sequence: TGTGCCACTAGTACTAGCGGGAGGCAACAAGAGACCCAGTACTTC. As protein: CATSTSGRQQETQYF.

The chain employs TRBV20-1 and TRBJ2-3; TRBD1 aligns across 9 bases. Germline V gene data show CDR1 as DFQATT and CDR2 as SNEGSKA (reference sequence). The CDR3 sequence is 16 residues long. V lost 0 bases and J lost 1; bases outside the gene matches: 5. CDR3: CSARDARDRGTDTQYF. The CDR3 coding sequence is TGCAGTGCTAGAGATGCCCGGGACAGGGGCACAGATACGCAGTATTTT.

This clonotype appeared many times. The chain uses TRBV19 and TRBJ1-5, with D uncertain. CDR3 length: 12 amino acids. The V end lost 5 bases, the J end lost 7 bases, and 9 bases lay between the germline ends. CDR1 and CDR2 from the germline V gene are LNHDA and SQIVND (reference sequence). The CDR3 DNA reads TGTGCCAGTAGTCTAGTATTCCAGCCCCAGCATTTT. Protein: CASSLVFQPQHF.

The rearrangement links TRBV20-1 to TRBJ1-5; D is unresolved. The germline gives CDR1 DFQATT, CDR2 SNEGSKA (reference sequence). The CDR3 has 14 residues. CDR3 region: CSLRGPVSNQPQHF. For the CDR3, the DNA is TGCAGCCTTAGAGGGCCGGTAAGCAATCAGCCCCAGCATTTT.

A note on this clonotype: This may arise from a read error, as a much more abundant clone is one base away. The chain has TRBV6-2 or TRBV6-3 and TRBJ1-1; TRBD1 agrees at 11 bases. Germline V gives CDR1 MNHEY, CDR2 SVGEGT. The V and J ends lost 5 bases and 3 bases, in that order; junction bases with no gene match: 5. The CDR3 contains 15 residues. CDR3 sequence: CASSPGQGEDTEAFF. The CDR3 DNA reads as TGTGCCAGCAGTCCGGGACAGGGGGAGGACACTGAAGCTTTCTTT.